One sample yielded the 12 T cell receptor beta chains listed below, sequenced in a study of early T cells in non-severe SARS-CoV-2 infection. TCRdb itself ran the 5' RACE reads through MiXCR, one entry per CDR3 protein. The top ten hold roughly 3.1% of the sample, which has over 50,000 distinct CDR3 sequences, about 12% seen once. The specimen was whole blood. The receptor source for this set is an adult who was a healthcare worker with PCR-confirmed SARS-CoV-2 infection or an uninfected control (not recorded which).

This clonotype was picked up many times. The gene calls are TRBV3-1 and TRBJ1-5; D ambiguous. Looked up from germline, CDR1 is LGHDT and CDR2 is YNNKEL (reference sequence). V lost 4 bases and J lost 3, with 7 bases in between. The CDR3 is made up of 13 amino acids. CDR3 residues: CASSRQDNQPQHF. CDR3 in DNA: TGTGCCAGCAGCCGGCAGGACAATCAGCCCCAGCATTTT.

This chain joins TRBV6-5 and TRBJ1-3; 7 nucleotides align to TRBD1. Germline CDR1 is MNHEY and CDR2 is SVGAGI. J gave up 0 bases and V 6 bases, and 5 bases lay outside the gene matches. The CDR3 consists of 15 residues. CDR3 sequence: CASSGTASSGNTIYF. CDR3 coding DNA: TGTGCCAGCAGCGGGACAGCCAGCTCTGGAAACACCATATATTTT.

This clonotype has more than one count but fewer than ten. V and J are TRBV7-2 and TRBJ1-4; D is uncertain. Germline values: CDR1 SGHTA, CDR2 FQGNSA. With 1 base removed from V and 12 bases from J, the gap between germline ends came to 24 bases. The CDR3 consists of 17 residues. The DNA of the CDR3 is TGTGCCAGCAGCTTAGATGGCGGGTCAGCTCTAATGAGGGAACTGTTTTTT. Translating gives CASSLDGGSALMRELFF.

At least ten counts were recorded for this clonotype. CDR3 sequence: CASSLRARRTGDGNTEAFF. DNA of the CDR3: TGTGCCAGCAGCTTAAGGGCCCGGAGGACAGGAGATGGTAACACTGAAGCTTTCTTT. This chain joins TRBV11-3 and TRBJ1-1; 7 nucleotides agree with TRBD1. This CDR3 comprises 19 residues. J gave up 2 bases and V 2 bases, and 17 bases lay outside the gene matches. In germline, CDR1 is SGHNT, CDR2 YENEEA.

The chain is built from TRBV5-4 and TRBJ2-1; no reliable D call. The CDR3 length is 16 residues. From germline, CDR1 is SGHNT and CDR2 YYREEE (reference sequence). Trimming stripped 4 bases from V and 5 bases from J, with 19 bases between. DNA for the CDR3: TGTGCCAGCAGCCTCGGACCGCCCTCGGCTAACAATGAGCAGTTCTTC. Protein: CASSLGPPSANNEQFF.

This clonotype was counted at least ten times. The V gene is TRBV15, the J gene TRBJ1-5; maybe TRBD1 (5 bases). Trimming shortened V by 4 bases and J by 4 bases, and 17 bases separated the two germline ends. The CDR3 has 16 residues. Germline V gives CDR1 LNHNV, CDR2 YYDKDF (reference sequence). CDR3 in amino acids: CATSTIRDGLNQPQHF. The DNA for the CDR3 is TGTGCCACCAGCACGATCCGGGACGGCTTAAATCAGCCCCAGCATTTT.

In its sample, this clonotype was seen a few times. This sequence joins TRBV9 and TRBJ2-1; 13 bases agree with TRBD2. The CDR3 sequence is 19 residues long. J was trimmed by 6 bases and V by 2 bases; bases with no gene match: 14. The germline V gene encodes CDR1 SGDLS and CDR2 YYNGEE. The CDR3 region has the DNA TGTGCCAGCAGCGTGCACGCGCAAGAAGGACTAGCGGGGGCCAATGAGCAGTTCTTC. Its translation is CASSVHAQEGLAGANEQFF.

This clonotype was observed many times. The chain joins TRBV6-1 to TRBJ1-5; TRBD1 matches at 7 bases. This CDR3 has 18 amino acids. Trimming took 2 bases from V and 0 from J; bases not matched to a gene: 10. Germline V gives CDR1 MNHNS, CDR2 SASEGT. CDR3 amino acids: CASSEPLRGAGSNQPQHF. In DNA, the CDR3 is TGTGCCAGCAGTGAACCCCTCAGGGGGGCAGGTAGCAATCAGCCCCAGCATTTT.

At least ten counts were recorded for this clonotype. The rearrangement joins TRBV2 to TRBJ1-1; D uncertain. Trimming left V 1 base short and J 0 bases short, with 3 bases between. The CDR3 sequence is 13 residues long. Germline V gene sequence: CDR1 SNHLY, CDR2 FYNNEI. The CDR3 DNA sequence: TGTGCCAGCAGTGAAGAGCTGAACACTGAAGCTTTCTTT. Residues: CASSEELNTEAFF.

The table lists this clonotype with many counts. J is TRBJ1-5 and V is TRBV20-1; no firm D call. CDR1 is DFQATT and CDR2 is SNEGSKA in the germline V gene (reference sequence). V gave up 1 base and J gave up 1 base, with 2 bases separating them. This CDR3 region has 12 residues. The chain's CDR3 is CSARASNQPQHF. CDR3 coding DNA: TGCAGTGCTAGAGCGAGCAATCAGCCCCAGCATTTT.

This clonotype showed up just a few times. The chain combines TRBV7-9 with TRBJ2-5; 14 bases are shared with TRBD2. With 5 bases clipped from V and 4 bases from J, the junction kept 6 bases outside the gene matches. The CDR3 sequence is 16 residues long. Germline V CDR1 and CDR2: SEHNR, FQNEAQ (reference sequence). CDR3 residues: CASSTGLAGGTETQYF. DNA of the CDR3: TGTGCCAGCAGCACCGGACTAGCGGGGGGCACAGAGACCCAGTACTTC.

This clonotype was seen many times. The J gene is TRBJ2-6, the V gene TRBV19; D uncertain. Between the trimmed V and J ends, which lost 8 bases and 2 bases, there was a span of 10 bases. CDR1 is LNHDA and CDR2 is SQIVND in the germline V gene (reference sequence). The length of the CDR3 is 14 residues. CDR3 in amino acids: CASRLDPGANVLTF. CDR3 DNA sequence: TGTGCCAGTCGTCTCGACCCTGGGGCCAACGTCCTGACTTTC.